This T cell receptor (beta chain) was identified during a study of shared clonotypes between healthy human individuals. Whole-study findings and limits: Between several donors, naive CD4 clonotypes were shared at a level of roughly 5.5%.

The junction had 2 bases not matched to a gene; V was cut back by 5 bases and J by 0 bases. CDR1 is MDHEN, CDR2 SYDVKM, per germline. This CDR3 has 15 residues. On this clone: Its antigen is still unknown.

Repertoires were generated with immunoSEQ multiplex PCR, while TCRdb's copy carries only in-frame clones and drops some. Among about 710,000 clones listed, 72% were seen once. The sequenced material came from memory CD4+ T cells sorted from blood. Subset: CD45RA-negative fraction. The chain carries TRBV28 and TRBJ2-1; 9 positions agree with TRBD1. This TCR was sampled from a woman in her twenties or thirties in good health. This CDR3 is CASSAGQGSYNEQFF. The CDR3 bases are TGTGCCAGCAGTGCGGGACAGGGCTCCTACAATGAGCAGTTCTTC.